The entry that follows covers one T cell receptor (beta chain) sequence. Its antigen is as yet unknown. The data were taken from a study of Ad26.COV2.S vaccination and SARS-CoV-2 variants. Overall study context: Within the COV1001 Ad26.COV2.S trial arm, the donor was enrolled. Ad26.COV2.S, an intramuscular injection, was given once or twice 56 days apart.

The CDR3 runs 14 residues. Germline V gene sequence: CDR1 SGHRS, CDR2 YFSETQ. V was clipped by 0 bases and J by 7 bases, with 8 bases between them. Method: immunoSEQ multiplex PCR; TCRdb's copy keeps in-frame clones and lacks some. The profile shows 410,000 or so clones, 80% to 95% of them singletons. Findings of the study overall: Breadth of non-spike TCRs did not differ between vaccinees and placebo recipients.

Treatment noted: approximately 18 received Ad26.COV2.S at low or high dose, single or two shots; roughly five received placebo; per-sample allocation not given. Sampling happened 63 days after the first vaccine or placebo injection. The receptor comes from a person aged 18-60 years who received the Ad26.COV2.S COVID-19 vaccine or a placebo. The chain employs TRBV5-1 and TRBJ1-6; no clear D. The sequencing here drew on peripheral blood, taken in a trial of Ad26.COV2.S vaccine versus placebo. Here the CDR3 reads CASSLEGSNSPLHF. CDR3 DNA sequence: TGCGCCAGCAGCTTGGAGGGCTCCAATTCACCCCTCCACTTT.